The 8 T cell receptor beta chains below come from one sample, sequenced in a study of Graves' ophthalmopathy and Graves' hyperthyroidism. Amplified material comprised TCR beta CDR3 regions derived from RNA transcripts. The authors performed first-round RT-PCR with HTBI primers and then a second-round multiplex PCR. MiXCR was run by TCRdb on the multiplex PCR reads, yielding one entry per CDR3 protein. The repertoire holds about 660,000 distinct CDR3 sequences, with about 41% as singletons. The specimen was peripheral blood. The receptor set was obtained from an adult man with Graves' ophthalmopathy.

This chain joins TRBV9 and TRBJ1-6; TRBD1 is a possible D gene (5 bases). Germline V CDR1 and CDR2: SGDLS, YYNGEE. V lost 7 bases, J lost 7 bases, and 12 bases lay in between. This CDR3 region has 13 residues. The CDR3 region has the DNA TGTGCCAGCTCGCGGGACCTGAATTCACCCCTCCACTTT. Protein: CASSRDLNSPLHF. The entire variable domain, with the rest obtained from reference TRBV9 and TRBJ1-6, is as follows: DSGVTQTPKHLITATGQRVTLRCSPRSGDLSVYWYQQSLDQGLQFLIQYYNGEERAKGNILERFSAQQFPDLHSELNLSSLELGDSALYFCASSRDLNSPLHFGNGTRLTVT.

This clonotype has just a few counts. The gene calls are TRBV20-1 and TRBJ2-3, with D possibly being TRBD2 (6 bases). CDR1 and CDR2 from the germline V gene are DFQATT and SNEGSKA (reference sequence). The CDR3 covers 14 residues. Trimming took 5 bases from V and 0 from J, leaving 12 bases between them. CDR3 sequence reads: CSAWDFSSTDTQYF. CDR3 sequence (DNA): TGCAGTGCTTGGGACTTTAGTAGCACAGATACGCAGTATTTT.

The chain has TRBV10-3 and TRBJ1-3, with D unresolved. Germline CDR1 and CDR2: ENHRY and SYGVKD. The V end was cut by 4 bases, the J end by 7 bases, with 11 bases between. The CDR3 has 13 residues. The CDR3 loop is CAISAKSRNTIYF. CDR3 DNA: TGTGCCATCAGTGCGAAGTCCCGGAACACCATATATTTT.

The table lists this clonotype with many counts. This chain uses TRBV12-3 or TRBV12-4 with TRBJ1-6; 8 nucleotides agree with TRBD1. CDR3 length: 14 amino acids. V lost 6 bases to trimming and J lost 7 bases; unmatched junction nucleotides: 5. CDR3 region: CASRGDRKNSPLHF. In nucleotides, the CDR3 is TGTGCCAGCAGGGGGGACAGGAAGAATTCACCCCTCCACTTT.

This clonotype came up many times. The chain links TRBV25-1 to TRBJ2-5, with 7 bases aligning to TRBD1. J gave up 5 bases and V 3 bases, and 9 bases lay outside the gene matches. This CDR3 is built from 15 residues. Germline V gene sequence: CDR1 MGHDK, CDR2 SYGVNS. The CDR3 DNA is TGTGCCAGCAGTGACCGAGACAGGGATCGGGAGACCCAGTACTTC. Its protein is CASSDRDRDRETQYF.

A note on this clonotype: A much larger clone differs by one base, so this may be a read error. The J gene is TRBJ2-7, the V gene TRBV12-3 or TRBV12-4; D possibly corresponds to TRBD1 (5 bases). The CDR3 has 12 residues. Here the CDR3 reads CASSFKGYERYF. The CDR3 DNA reads TGTGCCAGCAGTTTTAAGGGGTACGAGCGGTACTTC.

At least ten counts were recorded for this clonotype. The genes are TRBV2 and TRBJ2-7; 13 nucleotides agree with TRBD2. The CDR3 has 15 amino acids. The V gene's germline CDR1 is SNHLY and CDR2 FYNNEI. Unmatched junction bases numbered 8, after V lost 8 bases and J lost 4 bases. The CDR3 spells CASRRVLAGGYEQYF. The CDR3 bases are TGTGCCAGCCGAAGAGTACTAGCGGGAGGGTACGAGCAGTACTTC.

Many counts were recorded for this clonotype. The CDR3 bases are TGCGCCAGCAGCTTGGTGGCTAGCGGGGGTGAGGAGACCCAGTACTTC. This translates into CASSLVASGGEETQYF. This rearrangement joins TRBV5-1 to TRBJ2-5, with 10 bases lining up with TRBD2. Germline V gene data show CDR1 as SGHRS and CDR2 as YFSETQ. V was pared by 0 bases and J by 5 bases, with 7 bases of the junction left unmatched. This CDR3 has 16 residues.